These 16 T cell receptor beta chains share one sample of origin, sequenced in a study of cytomegalovirus exposure and HLA in healthy donors. Researchers ran the PCR with 60 Vbeta and 13 Jbeta primers. Assay used: immunoSEQ multiplex PCR; TCRdb lists only in-frame clones, some missing. The sample consists of about 55,000 clones, 70% to 85% of them appearing once. The sequencing input was PBMCs. The receptors originated from a man aged 25-40 years in good health and CMV-seronegative.

The J gene is TRBJ2-1, the V gene TRBV5-6, with 11 nucleotides matching TRBD2. Germline V gene sequence: CDR1 SGHDT, CDR2 YYEEEE. The J segment lost 1 base and the V segment lost 4 bases, leaving 7 bases of the junction unmatched. This CDR3 has 17 residues. The CDR3 reads CASSPWTSGPSYNEQFF. In nucleotides, the CDR3 is TGTGCCAGCAGCCCCTGGACTAGCGGGCCTTCCTACAATGAGCAGTTCTTC. Variable domain in full (rest from reference TRBV5-6 and TRBJ2-1): DAGVTQSPTHLIKTRGQQVTLRCSPKSGHDTVSWYQQALGQGPQFIFQYYEEEERQRGNFPDRFSGHQFPNYSSELNVNALLLGDSALYLCASSPWTSGPSYNEQFFGPGTRLTVL.

The chain links TRBV9 to TRBJ1-1, with 8 bases lining up with TRBD1. This CDR3 region has 12 residues. The germline V gene encodes CDR1 SGDLS and CDR2 YYNGEE. V shed 4 bases and J 7 bases; nucleotides not matched to a gene: 3. In DNA, the CDR3 is TGTGCCAGCAGCCAAGACAGGGGTGAAGCTTTCTTT. Translating gives CASSQDRGEAFF.

This clone is a singleton in its sample. The chain links TRBV4-1 to TRBJ1-2, with TRBD1 identical over 8 bases. The CDR3 is 14 amino acids. The trim removed 4 bases at V and 6 bases at J, leaving 7 bases unmatched. The germline V gene has CDR1 MGHRA and CDR2 YSYEKL. CDR3 loop: CASSRTGGWDGYTF. The DNA for the CDR3 is TGCGCCAGCAGCCGAACAGGGGGGTGGGATGGCTACACCTTC.

The V call is TRBV6-1, the J call TRBJ1-1; D gene uncertain. Germline lookup yields CDR1 MNHNS and CDR2 SASEGT. The CDR3 is 15 amino acids. V gave up 2 bases and J gave up 2 bases, with 12 bases separating them. The CDR3 DNA reads TGTGCCAGCAGTGAAAGACGCGGGTCTAACACTGAAGCTTTCTTT. Encoded protein: CASSERRGSNTEAFF.

This clone was seen a single time. The chain employs TRBV18 and TRBJ1-2, with a tentative D call TRBD1 (5 bases). Trimming left V 3 bases short and J 4 bases short, with 18 bases between. Germline CDR1 KGHSH, CDR2 LQKENI. The CDR3 runs to 16 residues. This CDR3 is CASSPPGLLYGYGYTF. The CDR3 coding sequence is TGTGCCAGCTCACCCCCGGGACTTCTTTACGGCTATGGCTACACCTTC.

The chain employs TRBV4-3 and TRBJ1-1; 8 nucleotides agree with TRBD1. Germline trimming cut 4 bases from V and 4 bases from J; bases unmatched to any gene: 5. Germline V lookup: CDR1 LGHNA, CDR2 YSLEER. CDR3 length: 14 amino acids. The CDR3 DNA reads as TGCGCCAGCAGCCCGGACAGGGTCATCACTGAAGCTTTCTTT. Its protein is CASSPDRVITEAFF.

The chain links TRBV7-2 to TRBJ1-2; the match to TRBD1 covers 8 bases. Germline CDR1 SGHTA, CDR2 FQGNSA. V lost 5 bases, J lost 6 bases, and 8 bases stayed unmatched. The CDR3 has 14 amino acids. The CDR3 protein is CASSPGQGWDGYTF. DNA of the CDR3: TGTGCCAGCAGCCCCGGACAGGGATGGGATGGCTACACCTTC. The full variable domain, completed using reference TRBV7-2 and TRBJ1-2, is GAGVSQSPSNKVTEKGKDVELRCDPISGHTALYWYRQSLGQGLEFLIYFQGNSAPDKSGLPSDRFSAERTGGSVSTLTIQRTQQEDSAVYLCASSPGQGWDGYTFGSGTRLTVV.

J is TRBJ2-1 and V is TRBV5-1, with D possibly matching TRBD2 (6 bases). Germline V CDR1 and CDR2: SGHRS, YFSETQ. V lost 0 bases and J 4 bases, leaving 14 bases between the germline ends. The CDR3 is made up of 16 amino acids. In DNA, the CDR3 is TGCGCCAGCAGCTTGGCCGTTGGACTACCTTACAATGAGCAGTTCTTC. This sequence encodes CASSLAVGLPYNEQFF.

The V call is TRBV7-9, the J call TRBJ1-3; D uncertain. The CDR3 is made up of 14 amino acids. V shed 5 bases and J shed 0 bases, with 8 bases lying between them. Germline values: CDR1 SEHNR, CDR2 FQNEAQ (reference sequence). The CDR3 DNA is TGTGCCAGCAGCGCGAGGAGCTCTGGAAACACCATATATTTT. It codes for CASSARSSGNTIYF.

The chain uses TRBV4-3 and TRBJ1-1; D remains ambiguous. The CDR3 has 17 amino acids. Germline values: CDR1 LGHNA, CDR2 YSLEER. The V end lost 4 bases, the J end lost 0 bases, and 18 bases lay between the germline ends. Here the CDR3 reads CASSPSAYTVMNTEAFF. Written as DNA, the CDR3 is TGCGCCAGCAGCCCGTCTGCCTATACAGTGATGAACACTGAAGCTTTCTTT.

The chain is built from TRBV14 and TRBJ2-1; TRBD2 might be the D (5 bases). Looked up from germline, CDR1 is SGHDN and CDR2 is FVKESK. CDR3 length: 18 amino acids. V lost 0 bases, J lost 1 base, and 16 bases lay in between. The CDR3 region has the DNA TGTGCCAGCAGCCAAGATCGCGGGTGGAGATCTTCCTACAATGAGCAGTTCTTC. Translation gives CASSQDRGWRSSYNEQFF.

V usage is TRBV29-1 and J usage is TRBJ1-2, with a tentative D call TRBD1 (6 bases). CDR1 SQVTM and CDR2 ANQGSEA come from the germline V gene. The CDR3 runs 12 residues. Between the trimmed V and J ends, which lost 3 bases and 7 bases, there was a span of 12 bases. In nucleotides, the CDR3 is TGCAGCGTTGACAGTCAGGGGTTTGGCTACACCTTC. Protein product: CSVDSQGFGYTF.

The rearrangement joins TRBV6-5 to TRBJ2-2; D is undetermined. Per germline, CDR1 MNHEY and CDR2 SVGAGI. V was shortened by 2 bases and J by 1 base, with 8 bases between the two germline ends. The CDR3 is 15 residues long. CDR3 DNA sequence: TGTGCCAGCAGTTACGCACAGTTGAACACCGGGGAGCTGTTTTTT. This encodes CASSYAQLNTGELFF.

The chain carries TRBV4-1 and TRBJ1-2; D is uncertain. This CDR3 contains 16 residues. Between the trimmed V and J ends, which lost 4 bases and 1 base, there was a span of 16 bases. Germline CDR1 MGHRA, CDR2 YSYEKL. The chain's CDR3 is CASSPRGLVFNYGYTF. Written as DNA, the CDR3 is TGCGCCAGCAGCCCCCGCGGGCTCGTATTTAACTATGGCTACACCTTC.

CDR3 in amino acids: CASSQLVQGSSGDYGYTF. CDR3 bases: TGTGCCAGCAGTCAACTCGTACAGGGTAGTAGCGGGGACTATGGCTACACCTTC. The chain uses TRBV27 and TRBJ1-2; weak D call: TRBD1 (6 bases). The CDR3 is 18 amino acids. The germline V gene encodes CDR1 MNHEY and CDR2 SMNVEV (reference sequence). The germline V and J ends were trimmed by 5 bases and 3 bases, with 25 bases remaining between them.

For the CDR3, the DNA is TGTGCCAGCAGCGTAGAGGGGACTTCCTACAATGAGCAGTTCTTC. Protein: CASSVEGTSYNEQFF. V gene TRBV9 combines with J gene TRBJ2-1, with D possibly TRBD2 on 6 matching bases. V shed 0 bases and J shed 1 base, with 8 bases lying between them. Germline values: CDR1 SGDLS, CDR2 YYNGEE. The CDR3 spans 15 residues.